Listed below are T cell receptor beta chains from one sample, sequenced in a study of vaccination and CD4 T cells after COVID-19. Their recognized antigens are unknown. TCRdb passed the PCR reads through MiXCR, listing each CDR3 protein once. The sample has about 17,000 distinct CDR3 sequences; around three fifths are singletons. Sequenced input: CD4+ T cells from blood, cultured in vitro. These receptors originate from a human donor who had recovered from COVID-19. Each CDR3 is given with its conserved first and last residue. D genes are given only for firm matches. Only part of the rows carry a size: once, few, many, or a class if the clone is expanded.

D gene | J gene | V gene | clone size | CDR3 DNA | CDR3 protein
- | TRBJ1-5 | TRBV19 | - | TGTGCCAGTAGTATGGCTTTAGGGCACAATCAGCCCCAGCATTTT | CASSMALGHNQPQHF
- | TRBJ2-3 | TRBV20-1 | - | TGCAGTGCTAGAGACAGCCGGGCGCGGGGATCCACCACAGATACGCAGTATTTT | CSARDSRARGSTTDTQYF
- | TRBJ1-4 | TRBV28 | once | TGTGCCAGCAGCGGTGGTAATGAAAAACTGTTTTTT | CASSGGNEKLFF
- | TRBJ2-7 | TRBV20-1 | - | TGCAGTGCTAGGAAGGCGGGGATTCAGTACTTC | CSARKAGIQYF
TRBD1 | TRBJ1-3 | TRBV15 | - | TGTGCCACCAGCAGGACGGGACAGGGGAACCGAGGAAACACCATATATTTT | CATSRTGQGNRGNTIYF
- | TRBJ2-1 | TRBV11-3 | - | TGTGCCAGCAGCCCCCAGGAGGGGGAATACAATGAGCAGTCCTTC | CASSPQEGEYNEQSF
TRBD1 | TRBJ1-5 | TRBV24-1 | - | TGTGCCACCAGGGGACAGGGGACTCAGCCCCAGCATTTT | CATRGQGTQPQHF
- | TRBJ2-6 | TRBV7-8 | - | TGTGCCAGCAGCTTCCGCTCTGGGGCCAACGTCCTGACTTTC | CASSFRSGANVLTF
- | TRBJ1-1 | TRBV20-1 | - | TGCAGTGCTAAGGGTGCAGGGACCACTGAAGCTTTCTTT | CSAKGAGTTEAFF
- | TRBJ1-1 | TRBV6-5 | medium-sized | TGTGCCAGCAGTTACAACAGTTACACTGAAGCTTTCTTT | CASSYNSYTEAFF
- | TRBJ2-3 | TRBV7-9 | - | TGTGCCAGCAGCCCTCGGACGAGGAGCACAGATACGCAGTATTTT | CASSPRTRSTDTQYF
TRBD1 | TRBJ2-7 | TRBV20-1 | - | TGCAGTGCTGTGGGACAGGGGGCCTACGAGCAGTACTTC | CSAVGQGAYEQYF
- | TRBJ2-7 | TRBV28 | - | TGTGCCAGCAGCACCCAATGGATGGCCTACGAGCAGTACTTC | CASSTQWMAYEQYF
TRBD2 | TRBJ2-1 | TRBV27 | - | TGTGCCAGCAGTTTAATAGCGGGAATTGACAATGAGCAGTTCTTC | CASSLIAGIDNEQFF
- | TRBJ1-1 | TRBV20-1 | - | TGCAGTGCTAGAGTTGTGGGGGGGGTGGCACAGGGAATGAACACTGAAGCTTTCTTT | CSARVVGGVAQGMNTEAFF
TRBD1 | TRBJ1-2 | TRBV24-1 | - | TGTGCCACCAGTGATTCGGACAGGGTCAGCCCCACCTTC | CATSDSDRVSPTF
TRBD1 | TRBJ2-7 | TRBV20-1 | - | TGCAGTGCTCCGGACAGGGATTACGAGCAGTACTTC | CSAPDRDYEQYF
TRBD2 | TRBJ2-3 | TRBV19 | few | TGTGCCAGTACCCCCTTTGGTAGCGGGAGAGATACGCAGTATTTT | CASTPFGSGRDTQYF
TRBD2 | TRBJ2-7 | TRBV11-3 | - | TGTGCCAGCAGCCCCTCCGCCGGGACTAGCGTAACCTACGAGCAGTACTTC | CASSPSAGTSVTYEQYF
- | TRBJ1-6 | TRBV12-3/TRBV12-4 | - | TGTGCCAGCAGTTCGGACGGTTATAATTCACCCCTCCACTTT | CASSSDGYNSPLHF
- | TRBJ2-2 | TRBV2 | - | TGTGCCAGCACGGGAGTGGGCCACACCGGGGAGCTGTTTTTT | CASTGVGHTGELFF
TRBD1 | TRBJ1-2 | TRBV18 | - | TGTGCCAGCTCGCGACAGGGAAACTATGGCTACACCTTC | CASSRQGNYGYTF